These 17 T cell receptor beta chains were all obtained from the same sample, sequenced in a study of control samples from healthy donors and cancer patients. The data were produced by immunoSEQ multiplex PCR, yet TCRdb's version contains in-frame clones alone and is incomplete. The table shows 190,000 or so clones, with approximately 95% occurring only once. Sequenced material: blood. These receptors all come from a young man in good health.

The genes are TRBV28 and TRBJ1-5; 7 bases line up with TRBD1. V gave up 2 bases and J gave up 4 bases; unmatched junction bases: 5. This CDR3 comprises 15 residues. The germline V gene has CDR1 MDHEN and CDR2 SYDVKM. CDR3 in amino acids: CASSLVDRANQPQHF. DNA for the CDR3: TGTGCCAGCAGTTTAGTAGACAGGGCTAATCAGCCCCAGCATTTT.

The J gene is TRBJ1-4, the V gene TRBV25-1, with a possible D match to TRBD1 (6 bases). This CDR3 spans 15 amino acids. Germline CDR1 MGHDK, CDR2 SYGVNS. V gave up 7 bases and J gave up 7 bases, with 19 bases separating them. CDR3 protein: CASTLTEGGGEKLFF. The DNA for the CDR3 is TGTGCCAGCACCCTTACGGAGGGGGGGGGTGAAAAACTGTTTTTT.

The gene calls are TRBV5-8 and TRBJ1-3; D not certain. The CDR3 sequence is 15 residues long. CDR1 is SGHTS and CDR2 is YDEGEE in the germline V gene. Trimming left V 1 base short and J 1 base short, with 9 bases between. CDR3 in DNA: TGTGCCAGCAGCTTGTTAGTGACTTCTGGAAACACCATATATTTT. It yields the protein CASSLLVTSGNTIYF.

V and J are TRBV2 and TRBJ2-2, with 8 bases identical to TRBD1. This CDR3 region has 14 residues. Per germline, CDR1 SNHLY and CDR2 FYNNEI. The junction had 2 bases not matched to a gene; V was cut back by 4 bases and J by 4 bases. The CDR3 loop is CASSGQGSTGELFF. In nucleotides, the CDR3 is TGTGCCAGCAGTGGACAGGGGTCCACCGGGGAGCTGTTTTTT.

The chain joins TRBV19 to TRBJ2-5; the D is unclear. Deletions cut 5 bases from V and 3 bases from J, with 13 bases between. This CDR3 spans 14 amino acids. CDR1 and CDR2 (germline): LNHDA, SQIVND (reference sequence). Here the CDR3 DNA reads TGTGCCAGTAGTCCCACCGACGGAGAAGAGACCCAGTACTTC. This sequence encodes CASSPTDGEETQYF.

This clone was observed a single time. This chain links TRBV2 with TRBJ2-1, with 12 bases matching TRBD2. The germline CDR1 and CDR2 sequences are SNHLY and FYNNEI. The CDR3 covers 14 residues. V was pared by 6 bases and J by 11 bases, with 8 bases of the junction left unmatched. The CDR3 is CASRPGLAGSKQFF. Written as DNA, the CDR3 is TGTGCCAGCAGACCCGGACTAGCGGGGTCGAAGCAGTTCTTC.

The chain links TRBV5-6 to TRBJ1-1, with D unclear. V gave up 1 base and J gave up 2 bases, with 9 bases separating them. There are 14 residues in the CDR3. CDR1 and CDR2 (germline): SGHDT, YYEEEE. CDR3 amino acids: CASSLNSVNTEAFF. Here the CDR3 DNA reads TGTGCCAGCAGCTTGAACAGTGTTAACACTGAAGCTTTCTTT. Variable domain in full (rest from reference TRBV5-6 and TRBJ1-1): DAGVTQSPTHLIKTRGQQVTLRCSPKSGHDTVSWYQQALGQGPQFIFQYYEEEERQRGNFPDRFSGHQFPNYSSELNVNALLLGDSALYLCASSLNSVNTEAFFGQGTRLTVV.

J is TRBJ2-1 and V is TRBV28; D possibly corresponds to TRBD1 (5 bases). Germline V gene data show CDR1 as MDHEN and CDR2 as SYDVKM. The V gene lost 4 bases and the J gene lost 6 bases, with 7 bases spanning the gap. CDR3 size: 12 residues. The CDR3 loop is CASSYRINEQFF. The CDR3 coding sequence is TGTGCCAGCAGTTACAGGATCAATGAGCAGTTCTTC. The full variable domain, rest sourced from reference TRBV28 and TRBJ2-1, is DVKVTQSSRYLVKRTGEKVFLECVQDMDHENMFWYRQDPGLGLRLIYFSYDVKMKEKGDIPEGYSVSREKKERFSLILESASTNQTSMYLCASSYRINEQFFGPGTRLTVL.

In nucleotides, the CDR3 is TGTGCCAGCAGTTTGTTAGTCAATCAGCCCCAGCATTTT. Amino acids: CASSLLVNQPQHF. This sequence joins TRBV6-6 and TRBJ1-5; D is uncertain. CDR3 size: 13 residues. Trimming left V 4 bases short and J 3 bases short, with 7 bases between. CDR1 and CDR2 (germline): MNHNY, SVGAGI (reference sequence).

This chain uses TRBV30 with TRBJ2-7; 7 bases map to TRBD1. The CDR3 sequence is 14 residues long. The germline CDR1 and CDR2 sequences are GTSNPN and SVGIG (reference sequence). After removal of 1 base from V and 7 bases from J, the junction contained 10 bases not matched to a gene. The CDR3 reads CAWSGGGLLVEQYF. CDR3 DNA: TGTGCCTGGAGTGGAGGGGGCCTTCTTGTAGAGCAGTACTTC.

V is TRBV6-5 and J is TRBJ1-2, with a weak D call TRBD1 (5 bases). The CDR3 runs 15 residues. Germline V gene sequence: CDR1 MNHEY, CDR2 SVGAGI. The V gene lost 7 bases and the J gene lost 0 bases, with 15 bases spanning the gap. CDR3 region: CASKRGPQPNYGYTF. The DNA for the CDR3 is TGTGCCAGCAAGAGGGGCCCTCAGCCTAACTATGGCTACACCTTC.

The chain combines TRBV19 with TRBJ1-5; D possibly corresponds to TRBD1 (6 bases). Germline assignment: CDR1 LNHDA and CDR2 SQIVND (reference sequence). The CDR3 is 14 residues long. V shed 3 bases and J shed 3 bases, with 9 bases lying between them. The chain's CDR3 is CASSMNRDNQPQHF. DNA for the CDR3: TGTGCCAGTAGTATGAACAGGGACAATCAGCCCCAGCATTTT.

The V call is TRBV6-5, the J call TRBJ2-7; TRBD1 might be the D (5 bases). There are 14 residues in the CDR3. Germline loops: CDR1 MNHEY, CDR2 SVGAGI. Trimming removed 5 bases from V and 1 base from J, with 12 bases in between. In DNA, the CDR3 is TGTGCCAGCAGTACCGGGCAGGGTTCCTACGAGCAGTACTTC. This codes for CASSTGQGSYEQYF.

V usage is TRBV30 and J usage is TRBJ2-1; D is uncertain. From germline, CDR1 is GTSNPN and CDR2 SVGIG (reference sequence). The CDR3 runs to 10 residues. Trimming stripped 5 bases from V and 8 bases from J, with 7 bases between. CDR3 sequence: CAWRRHEQFF. CDR3 in DNA: TGTGCCTGGCGACGGCATGAGCAGTTCTTC.

The chain has TRBV27 and TRBJ1-2; TRBD1 matches 8 bases. This CDR3 is built from 14 residues. CDR1 and CDR2 (germline): MNHEY, SMNVEV (reference sequence). V trimming: 5 bases; J trimming: 10 bases; junction bases outside the gene matches: 12. CDR3 sequence: CASSGSGGASDYTF. The CDR3 coding sequence is TGTGCCAGCAGTGGATCAGGGGGCGCCTCGGACTACACCTTC.

Note on this clone: The same CDR3 can be traced to other DNA sequences in this sample. The chain has TRBV18 and TRBJ2-3; TRBD2 agrees at 8 bases. Germline CDR1 reads KGHSH; CDR2 reads LQKENI. CDR3 length: 15 residues. The ends lost 3 bases at V and 1 base at J; junction bases unmatched: 3. The CDR3 coding sequence is TGTGCCAGCTCACCCGGACTAGCTGGCACAGATACGCAGTATTTT. Translating gives CASSPGLAGTDTQYF.

V and J are TRBV2 and TRBJ1-3; D gene unclear. This CDR3 has 14 amino acids. The germline V gene encodes CDR1 SNHLY and CDR2 FYNNEI. Between the trimmed V and J ends, which lost 6 bases and 0 bases, there was a span of 9 bases. CDR3: CASRPQNSGNTIYF. CDR3 nucleotides: TGTGCCAGCAGGCCTCAGAACTCTGGAAACACCATATATTTT.